The 27 T cell receptor beta chains below come from one sample, sequenced in a study of post-analysis software for immune sequencing data. Their target antigens are unknown. Points from the study as a whole: There were four or five TRBV segments more frequent in patients than controls, and TRBV5-6, TRBV5-1 and TRBV20-1 were among them.

Unique-molecular-identifier-tagged TCR beta cDNA libraries were used. Via MiXCR, TCRdb re-called the PCR reads, giving one row per CDR3 protein. The repertoire holds hundreds of thousands of distinct CDR3 sequences, with around 27% as singletons. Sequencing was performed on blood. These receptors were collected from a girl aged 10-17 years with multiple sclerosis.

The chain employs TRBV7-8 and TRBJ2-1, with 10 bases fitting TRBD2. The CDR3 has 16 residues. Germline values: CDR1 SGHVS, CDR2 FQNEAQ. J was trimmed by 7 bases and V by 1 base; bases with no gene match: 7. DNA for the CDR3: TGTGCCAGCAGCTTAGTTGGACTAGCGGTTTCTAATGAGCAGTTCTTC. It is translated as CASSLVGLAVSNEQFF. The entire variable domain, with the rest obtained from reference TRBV7-8 and TRBJ2-1, is as follows: GAGVSQSPRYKVAKRGQDVALRCDPISGHVSLFWYQQALGQGPEFLTYFQNEAQLDKSGLPSDRFFAERPEGSVSTLKIQRTQQEDSAVYLCASSLVGLAVSNEQFFGPGTRLTVL.

This clonotype was counted only a few times. CDR3 residues: CSAGIGGLAGAEQYF. The CDR3 coding sequence is TGCAGTGCCGGAATCGGTGGGCTAGCGGGAGCTGAGCAGTACTTC. The chain joins TRBV20-1 to TRBJ2-7, with 10 bases fitting TRBD2. Germline CDR1 is DFQATT and CDR2 is SNEGSKA (reference sequence). This CDR3 spans 15 amino acids. V gave up 6 bases and J gave up 7 bases; unmatched junction bases: 15.

The gene calls are TRBV5-1 and TRBJ2-5; TRBD1 aligns across 10 bases. This CDR3 is 15 amino acids long. In germline, CDR1 is SGHRS, CDR2 YFSETQ. After removal of 9 bases from V and 3 bases from J, the junction contained 11 bases not matched to a gene. CDR3 nucleotides: TGCGCCAACAGTCATACCGGGACAGGGGAAGAGACCCAGTACTTC. Translation gives CANSHTGTGEETQYF.

There are a few counts of this clonotype. CDR3 region: CASSDNFGSGAFF. The CDR3 DNA follows: TGTGCCAGCAGTGATAACTTTGGGTCAGGGGCTTTCTTT. This chain joins TRBV6-1 and TRBJ1-1; possible D gene TRBD1, 5 bases. Germline lookup yields CDR1 MNHNS and CDR2 SASEGT. V lost 3 bases to trimming and J lost 11 bases, with 16 bases between them. This CDR3 region has 13 residues.

This CDR3 is CASSQERPAGGPETQYF. CDR3 nucleotide sequence: TGTGCCAGCAGCCAAGAAAGACCAGCGGGGGGACCAGAGACCCAGTACTTC. V usage is TRBV14 and J usage is TRBJ2-5; TRBD2 matches at 9 bases. There are 17 residues in the CDR3. CDR1 SGHDN and CDR2 FVKESK come from the germline V gene. V dropped 0 bases and J dropped 4; count of bases not matched to a gene: 9.

The V call is TRBV12-3 or TRBV12-4, the J call TRBJ1-1; 7 nucleotides line up with TRBD1. This CDR3 is 13 amino acids long. The V gene end was trimmed by 6 bases and the J gene end by 4 bases; junction bases not matched to a gene: 5. This chain's CDR3 is CASSQGQTTEAFF. CDR3 in DNA: TGTGCCAGCAGCCAGGGACAGACCACTGAAGCTTTCTTT.

This clonotype was detected a few times. The chain employs TRBV4-3 and TRBJ1-6; D is possibly TRBD1 (6 bases). The germline gives CDR1 LGHNA, CDR2 YSLEER. The length of the CDR3 is 15 residues. The ends were cut back, 3 bases at V and 7 bases at J, with 13 bases in the middle. The CDR3 sequence is CASSQGGWGNSPLHF. DNA for the CDR3: TGCGCCAGCAGCCAGGGGGGCTGGGGAAATTCACCCCTCCACTTT.

The chain links TRBV20-1 to TRBJ1-1, with D possibly being TRBD1 (5 bases). V lost 3 bases and J lost 6, with 11 bases in between. Germline lookup yields CDR1 DFQATT and CDR2 SNEGSKA (reference sequence). The length of the CDR3 is 12 residues. The CDR3 nucleotides read TGCAGTGCTAGGTGGGGAGGGGCTGAAGCTTTCTTT. It yields the protein CSARWGGAEAFF.

This clonotype has a handful of counts. This chain links TRBV27 with TRBJ2-1; a possible D gene is TRBD2 (6 bases). Per the germline V gene, CDR1 is MNHEY and CDR2 is SMNVEV (reference sequence). The CDR3 spans 14 residues. Trimming stripped 8 bases from V and 0 bases from J, with 11 bases between. CDR3 in amino acids: CASGVGGSYNEQFF. Here the CDR3 DNA reads TGTGCCAGCGGTGTCGGGGGCTCCTACAATGAGCAGTTCTTC.

The chain has TRBV10-3 and TRBJ2-3; TRBD1 might be the D (6 bases). Germline V CDR1 and CDR2: ENHRY, SYGVKD. Trimming shortened V by 8 bases and J by 0 bases, and 15 bases separated the two germline ends. The CDR3 contains 15 residues. As DNA, the CDR3 is TGTGCCATCGGGGGCGCAACGGTGAGCACAGATACGCAGTATTTT. Amino acid sequence: CAIGGATVSTDTQYF.

Comment on this clonotype: At one boundary the junction diverges from the germline segment, which might be a read error. The V call is TRBV12-3 or TRBV12-4, the J call TRBJ1-2, with D unresolved. This CDR3 is 12 amino acids long. In DNA, the CDR3 is TGTACCAGCAGTTTAAGTAACTATGGCTACACCTTC. Encoded protein: CTSSLSNYGYTF.

The chain couples TRBV15 to TRBJ1-4, with 8 bases identical to TRBD1. Germline values: CDR1 LNHNV, CDR2 YYDKDF (reference sequence). The V and J ends lost 2 bases and 8 bases, in that order; junction bases with no gene match: 10. The CDR3 length is 16 residues. The CDR3 DNA sequence: TGTGCCACCAGCAGACCAATATACCGGGACAGGGAAAAACTGTTTTTT. Its translation is CATSRPIYRDREKLFF.

This rearrangement joins TRBV20-1 to TRBJ2-3; 10 bases map to TRBD2. CDR1 DFQATT and CDR2 SNEGSKA come from the germline V gene (reference sequence). This CDR3 comprises 14 residues. The V segment lost 6 bases and the J segment 3 bases; nucleotides outside the gene matches: 6. CDR3 protein: CSAPSGRVTDTQYF. The CDR3 DNA sequence: TGCAGTGCCCCCAGCGGGAGGGTGACAGATACGCAGTATTTT.

With respect to this clonotype: At one of its ends the junction is not consistent with the germline gene, which may arise from a read error. The V call is TRBV5-1, the J call TRBJ1-5, with 9 bases fitting TRBD1. Germline V gene sequence: CDR1 SGHRS, CDR2 YFSETQ. The CDR3 contains 15 residues. The CDR3 nucleotides read TGCGCCAACAGCCCGGGACAGGGCCGCAATCAGCCCCAGCATTTT. This codes for CANSPGQGRNQPQHF.

The chain links TRBV18 to TRBJ2-1; D may be TRBD2 (7 bases). The CDR3 extends over 15 amino acids. V was clipped by 6 bases and J by 6 bases, with 18 bases between them. The germline gives CDR1 KGHSH, CDR2 LQKENI. For the CDR3, the DNA is TGTGCCAGCTCCCAGGGAGGGGGATTCGGCAATGAGCAGTTCTTC. Translating it yields CASSQGGGFGNEQFF. The complete variable domain, with remaining parts taken from reference TRBV18 and TRBJ2-1, reads NAGVMQNPRHLVRRRGQEARLRCSPMKGHSHVYWYRQLPEEGLKFMVYLQKENIIDESGMPKERFSAEFPKEGPSILRIQQVVRGDSAAYFCASSQGGGFGNEQFFGPGTRLTVL.

The chain recombines TRBV5-1 with TRBJ2-1; 10 bases are shared with TRBD1. This CDR3 spans 16 amino acids. Trimming removed 4 bases from V and 8 bases from J; junction bases left unmatched: 12. Germline assignment: CDR1 SGHRS and CDR2 YFSETQ. The CDR3 sequence is CASSAPDRGGNDEQFF. The CDR3 DNA reads TGCGCCAGCAGCGCGCCGGACAGGGGGGGGAATGATGAGCAGTTCTTC.

This clonotype has a handful of counts. The J gene is TRBJ2-2, the V gene TRBV6-6; 7 nucleotides match TRBD1. V was pared by 6 bases and J by 7 bases, with 8 bases of the junction left unmatched. The CDR3 has 14 residues. Germline V gene lookup returns CDR1 MNHNY and CDR2 SVGAGI (reference sequence). In DNA form, the CDR3 reads TGTGCCAGCAGGGGACAGACAACAAGCGGGGAGCTGTTTTTT. Translating gives CASRGQTTSGELFF.

This clonotype was observed a handful of times. The genes are TRBV28 and TRBJ2-7; the match to TRBD1 covers 9 bases. CDR1 is MDHEN and CDR2 is SYDVKM in the germline V gene. There are 15 residues in the CDR3. The junction had 10 bases not matched to a gene; V was cut back by 5 bases and J by 5 bases. CDR3 in amino acids: CASSPSTGGLNEQYF. CDR3 DNA sequence: TGTGCCAGCAGTCCGTCTACAGGGGGCCTGAACGAGCAGTACTTC.

The chain links TRBV6-5 to TRBJ2-3, with a weak D call TRBD1 (7 bases). V was trimmed by 9 bases and J by 6 bases, leaving 19 bases between them. The CDR3 totals 14 residues. CDR1 is MNHEY, CDR2 SVGAGI, per germline. The CDR3, as DNA: TGTGCCAGTCAAGGGGGCGGAGGGGTGGATACGCAGTATTTT. As protein: CASQGGGGVDTQYF.

This clonotype has a handful of counts. This sequence joins TRBV20-1 and TRBJ1-1, with D unresolved. Germline CDR1 and CDR2: DFQATT and SNEGSKA (reference sequence). V was trimmed by 0 bases and J by 7 bases, leaving 12 bases between them. The length of the CDR3 is 13 residues. CDR3 region: CSARDRVDLEAFF. The DNA of the CDR3 is TGCAGTGCTAGAGATCGGGTGGACCTTGAAGCTTTCTTT.

In this sample, this clonotype turned up a few times. J is TRBJ2-7 and V is TRBV28; 8 nucleotides align to TRBD1. This CDR3 is built from 14 residues. From germline, CDR1 is MDHEN and CDR2 SYDVKM. The junction had 7 bases not matched to a gene; V was cut back by 7 bases and J by 2 bases. CDR3 bases: TGTGCCAGCATTAGGGACAGGCGGACCTACGAGCAGTACTTC. Its protein is CASIRDRRTYEQYF. Drawing the rest from reference TRBV28 and TRBJ2-7, the complete variable domain is DVKVTQSSRYLVKRTGEKVFLECVQDMDHENMFWYRQDPGLGLRLIYFSYDVKMKEKGDIPEGYSVSREKKERFSLILESASTNQTSMYLCASIRDRRTYEQYFGPGTRLTVT.

The J gene is TRBJ2-1, the V gene TRBV20-1; D is possibly TRBD2 (6 bases). The CDR3 length is 14 residues. From germline, CDR1 is DFQATT and CDR2 SNEGSKA (reference sequence). Between the trimmed V and J ends, which lost 4 bases and 6 bases, there was a span of 16 bases. Here the CDR3 DNA reads TGCAGTGCTATCCGGGGGAGCCAACCCAATGAGCAGTTCTTC. Protein: CSAIRGSQPNEQFF.

The chain couples TRBV29-1 to TRBJ2-1; 8 bases line up with TRBD2. Germline CDR1 reads SQVTM; CDR2 reads ANQGSEA. CDR3 size: 13 residues. V lost 2 bases and J lost 7; bases outside the gene matches: 4. DNA for the CDR3: TGCAGCGTTGAAAGGGCTAGCGGGAATGAGCAGTTCTTC. Translation gives CSVERASGNEQFF.

On this clonotype itself: The missing conserved phenylalanine or tryptophan at the end of this CDR3 makes a read error likely. The rearrangement uses TRBV20-1 and TRBJ1-6; D remains unclear. The CDR3 consists of 16 residues. Per germline, CDR1 DFQATT and CDR2 SNEGSKA (reference sequence). Deletions cut 0 bases from V and 0 bases from J, with 9 bases between. The DNA for the CDR3 is TGCAGTGCTAGAGATCCAACGTCCTCCTATAATTCACCCCTCCACTTG. Residues: CSARDPTSSYNSPLHL.

V and J are TRBV24-1 and TRBJ2-1; D is undetermined. The germline V and J ends were trimmed by 0 bases and 5 bases, with 4 bases remaining between them. The CDR3 has 13 amino acids. Germline-derived CDR1 and CDR2 are KGHDR and SFDVKD. For the CDR3, the DNA is TGTGCCACCAGTGATTTGGGGAACAATGAGCAGTTCTTC. Its protein is CATSDLGNNEQFF.

This clonotype was seen more than once but under ten times. The chain employs TRBV5-4 and TRBJ2-2, with 8 bases matching TRBD1. Per the germline V gene, CDR1 is SGHNT and CDR2 is YYREEE (reference sequence). Trimming removed 0 bases from V and 5 bases from J; junction bases left unmatched: 3. The length of the CDR3 is 15 residues. The CDR3 reads CASSLGRGRTGELFF. The CDR3 region has the DNA TGTGCCAGCAGCTTGGGCAGGGGGCGGACCGGGGAGCTGTTTTTT.

In this sample, this clonotype turned up a few times. V usage is TRBV12-3 or TRBV12-4 and J usage is TRBJ2-5; weak D call: TRBD2 (6 bases). With 3 bases removed from V and 4 bases from J, the gap between germline ends came to 18 bases. The CDR3 runs 16 residues. Here the CDR3 reads CASSFSSREIAETQYF. The CDR3 nucleotides read TGTGCCAGCAGTTTCTCCTCACGGGAGATCGCAGAGACCCAGTACTTC.